The present TCR beta chain was sequenced within a study of OX40 agonist ivuxolimab in advanced cancers. Study-level background: Aged roughly 23 to 90 with a mean of approximately 60 years, they were approximately 79% male. In three patients, partial responses were observed, one with hepatocellular carcinoma and two with cutaneous melanoma.

As regards this clone: Its antigen is unknown.

Study observations and caveats: At doses 0.1 to 3.0 mg/kg, CD4+ and CD8+ clones expanded.

The CDR3 runs to 13 residues. Trimming left V 4 bases short and J 7 bases short, with 10 bases between. Germline V gene lookup returns CDR1 MNHNS and CDR2 SASEGT. TCRdb's copy holds only in-frame clones and misses some; the assay was immunoSEQ multiplex PCR. In the table there are around 100,000 clones, 89% of which are singletons. This TCR was sampled from an adult with an advanced solid tumor such as melanoma, head and neck, liver or kidney cancer. J is TRBJ2-2 and V is TRBV6-1, with no clear D. This material consisted of CD4+ or CD8+ T cells sorted from blood, taken in a trial of the OX40 agonist ivuxolimab. Here the CDR3 DNA reads TGTGCCAGCAGTGGCCATATTTACGGGGAGCTGTTTTTT. This encodes CASSGHIYGELFF.